The next 30 T cell receptor beta chains were all read from a single sample in a study of cytomegalovirus exposure and HLA in healthy donors. 13 Jbeta primers and 60 Vbeta primers were used for the PCR. Profiling relied on immunoSEQ multiplex PCR, and the TCRdb table lists in-frame clones only, not all of them. The sample includes 170,000 or so clones, roughly 87% seen only once; the top ten take around 1.7%. The sequenced material came from PBMCs. These TCRs come from a middle-aged man in good health and CMV-seronegative.

The gene calls are TRBV25-1 and TRBJ1-1, with 11 nucleotides matching TRBD1. Germline CDR1 and CDR2: MGHDK and SYGVNS. The CDR3 has 16 amino acids. V shed 4 bases, J shed 5 bases, and the junction held 9 bases outside the gene matches. The CDR3 protein is CASSGRPGQGVTEAFF. Here the CDR3 DNA reads TGTGCCAGCAGTGGCCGACCGGGACAGGGGGTAACTGAAGCTTTCTTT. The entire variable domain, with the rest obtained from reference TRBV25-1 and TRBJ1-1, is as follows: EADIYQTPRYLVIGTGKKITLECSQTMGHDKMYWYQQDPGMELHLIHYSYGVNSTEKGDLSSESTVSRIRTEHFPLTLESARPSHTSQYLCASSGRPGQGVTEAFFGQGTRLTVV.

The chain has TRBV5-1 and TRBJ1-4; no firm D call. V lost 5 bases to trimming and J lost 6 bases, with 5 bases between them. Germline CDR1 and CDR2: SGHRS and YFSETQ. The CDR3 covers 11 residues. CDR3 in amino acids: CASRADEKLFF. The CDR3 DNA reads as TGCGCCAGCAGGGCGGATGAAAAACTGTTTTTT.

The chain uses TRBV30 and TRBJ1-6, with D hard to call. V dropped 0 bases and J dropped 3 bases, with 15 bases sitting between them. Germline CDR1 is GTSNPN and CDR2 is SVGIG (reference sequence). The CDR3 contains 17 residues. The CDR3 coding sequence is TGTGCCTGGAGTGTAAGATCGGGGAGCCTCTATAATTCACCCCTCCACTTT. It yields the protein CAWSVRSGSLYNSPLHF. Together with reference TRBV30 and TRBJ1-6, the CDR3 gives the full variable domain: SQTIHQWPATLVQPVGSPLSLECTVEGTSNPNLYWYRQAAGRGLQLLFYSVGIGQISSEVPQNLSASRPQDRQFILSSKKLLLSDSGFYLCAWSVRSGSLYNSPLHFGNGTRLTVT.

This clone came up a few times. V usage is TRBV5-6 and J usage is TRBJ2-3, with 8 bases matching TRBD1. Germline V gene sequence: CDR1 SGHDT, CDR2 YYEEEE. The CDR3 covers 15 residues. J lost 6 bases, V lost 4 bases, and 10 bases had no gene match. Here the CDR3 reads CASSGQGPPRDTQYF. CDR3 sequence (DNA): TGTGCCAGCAGCGGACAGGGCCCTCCCAGGGATACGCAGTATTTT.

The V gene is TRBV19, the J gene TRBJ2-5; the D gene is possibly TRBD2 (5 bases). The V end was cut by 5 bases, the J end by 2 bases, with 15 bases between. Germline CDR1 is LNHDA and CDR2 is SQIVND (reference sequence). CDR3 size: 15 residues. The CDR3 coding sequence is TGTGCCAGTAGTCCTATCCGACGGGGACAAGAGACCCAGTACTTC. Translating it yields CASSPIRRGQETQYF.

The genes are TRBV2 and TRBJ2-5; D is undetermined. V was pared by 6 bases and J by 4 bases, with 9 bases between. The germline V gene has CDR1 SNHLY and CDR2 FYNNEI. The CDR3 covers 12 residues. CDR3 residues: CASRKRLETQYF. DNA of the CDR3: TGTGCCAGCAGAAAGAGGTTAGAGACCCAGTACTTC.

This chain links TRBV28 with TRBJ1-1; 7 bases match TRBD1. Germline V CDR1 and CDR2: MDHEN, SYDVKM. Trimming cost V 5 bases and J 5 bases; bases outside gene matches: 11. CDR3 length equals 15 residues. CDR3 loop: CASSPTGRAFTEAFF. CDR3 nucleotides: TGTGCCAGCAGTCCGACAGGGCGGGCCTTTACTGAAGCTTTCTTT.

This sequence joins TRBV6-5 and TRBJ2-7, with TRBD1 matching over 7 bases. The CDR3 has 13 amino acids. J gave up 4 bases and V 4 bases, and 4 bases lay outside the gene matches. The germline V gene has CDR1 MNHEY and CDR2 SVGAGI. The CDR3 region has the DNA TGTGCCAGCAGTTCGATGACAGGGTACGAGCAGTACTTC. Protein product: CASSSMTGYEQYF.

This clone was recorded only once. This chain uses TRBV11-2 with TRBJ1-2; D gene unclear. This CDR3 has 15 residues. CDR1 and CDR2 (germline): SGHAT, FQNNGV. Trimming took off 5 bases at V and 2 bases at J, with 15 bases between the two ends. The CDR3 spells CASSLAGRGNYGYTF. In DNA form, the CDR3 reads TGTGCCAGCAGCCTGGCGGGCCGAGGGAACTATGGCTACACCTTC.

The chain couples TRBV14 to TRBJ2-3, with TRBD2 matching 10 bases. Germline V lookup: CDR1 SGHDN, CDR2 FVKESK. V trimming: 1 base; J trimming: 5 bases; junction bases outside the gene matches: 9. There are 17 residues in the CDR3. CDR3 in DNA: TGTGCCAGCAGCCAAGTTCCAACCCGACTAGCGGGAGATACGCAGTATTTT. Protein: CASSQVPTRLAGDTQYF.

The chain links TRBV4-2 to TRBJ2-5; unclear D gene. The V end was cut by 0 bases, the J end by 1 base, with 6 bases between. The CDR3 has 14 residues. The germline V gene has CDR1 LGHNA and CDR2 YNFKEQ. CDR3 residues: CASSQDLAQETQYF. CDR3 bases: TGTGCCAGCAGCCAAGATCTGGCCCAAGAGACCCAGTACTTC.

This clone came up a few times. The chain carries TRBV10-3 and TRBJ2-5; tentative D call: TRBD2 (5 bases). This CDR3 comprises 13 residues. V was trimmed by 2 bases and J by 7 bases, leaving 11 bases between them. The germline CDR1 and CDR2 sequences are ENHRY and SYGVKD. CDR3 bases: TGTGCCATCAGTGAGGGCCTCGAGGGGACCCAGTACTTC. It yields the protein CAISEGLEGTQYF.

The rearrangement joins TRBV7-2 to TRBJ2-6, with a possible D match to TRBD1 (5 bases). Trimming pared 5 bases from V and 4 bases from J, leaving 12 bases between. The CDR3 totals 15 residues. Germline loops: CDR1 SGHTA, CDR2 FQGNSA. CDR3: CASSIDSVGANVLTF. The CDR3 nucleotides are TGTGCCAGCAGCATAGACAGTGTCGGGGCCAACGTCCTGACTTTC.

V and J are TRBV5-4 and TRBJ2-7; 8 positions agree with TRBD2. With 4 bases clipped from V and 2 bases from J, the junction kept 11 bases outside the gene matches. This CDR3 has 16 amino acids. Germline V lookup: CDR1 SGHNT, CDR2 YYREEE (reference sequence). CDR3 DNA sequence: TGTGCCAGCAGCCCCATAAGGGGTAGCGGGACCTACGAGCAGTACTTC. Protein product: CASSPIRGSGTYEQYF. Complete variable domain (other parts from reference TRBV5-4 and TRBJ2-7): ETGVTQSPTHLIKTRGQQVTLRCSSQSGHNTVSWYQQALGQGPQFIFQYYREEENGRGNFPPRFSGLQFPNYSSELNVNALELDDSALYLCASSPIRGSGTYEQYFGPGTRLTVT.

This clone was counted only a few times. The chain couples TRBV19 to TRBJ1-1; D is perhaps TRBD1 (5 bases). Trimming left V 4 bases short and J 1 base short, with 10 bases between. Germline assignment: CDR1 LNHDA and CDR2 SQIVND (reference sequence). CDR3 length: 14 amino acids. Written as DNA, the CDR3 is TGTGCCAGTAGTAATGGACACTCGAACACTGAAGCTTTCTTT. It specifies CASSNGHSNTEAFF.

The chain links TRBV21-1 to TRBJ1-2; the table assigns TRBD1, which was not confirmed against the DNA. TRBV21-1 is deemed a pseudogene. The CDR3 is 14 amino acids. CDR3 in amino acids: CASSVIFRNYGYTF. The CDR3 nucleotides are TGTGCCAGCAGCGTAATTTTCAGAAACTATGGCTACACCTTC.

CDR3 sequence: CASSVGGRGRMSEKLFF. The CDR3 DNA is TGTGCCAGCAGCGTAGGGGGCAGGGGGCGGATGAGTGAAAAACTGTTTTTT. The chain uses TRBV9 and TRBJ1-4; 8 bases are a match to TRBD1. CDR3 length equals 17 residues. The V and J ends lost 0 bases and 7 bases, in that order; junction bases with no gene match: 11. CDR1 and CDR2 (germline): SGDLS, YYNGEE.

The CDR3 nucleotides are TGTGCCAGTAAACAGGGGAGCTCCTACGAGCAGTACTTC. Its translation: CASKQGSSYEQYF. This chain links TRBV19 with TRBJ2-7, with 7 bases matching TRBD1. Germline CDR1 and CDR2: LNHDA and SQIVND (reference sequence). The trim removed 7 bases at V and 0 bases at J, leaving 3 bases unmatched. This CDR3 is built from 13 residues. The variable domain in full, completed from reference TRBV19 and TRBJ2-7, reads DGGITQSPKYLFRKEGQNVTLSCEQNLNHDAMYWYRQDPGQGLRLIYYSQIVNDFQKGDIAEGYSVSREKKESFPLTVTSAQKNPTAFYLCASKQGSSYEQYFGPGTRLTVT.

This clone was observed a handful of times. This chain links TRBV5-1 with TRBJ1-6; D gene uncertain. Trimming cost V 0 bases and J 7 bases, with 11 bases left between them. This CDR3 spans 15 amino acids. Looked up from germline, CDR1 is SGHRS and CDR2 is YFSETQ. This chain's CDR3 is CASSLAGSANSPLHF. CDR3 DNA: TGCGCCAGCAGCTTGGCCGGGAGTGCCAATTCACCCCTCCACTTT.

V usage is TRBV28 and J usage is TRBJ2-5; D might be TRBD1 (5 bases). Trimming took 5 bases from V and 4 from J, leaving 17 bases between them. This CDR3 region has 15 residues. The germline gives CDR1 MDHEN, CDR2 SYDVKM. CDR3: CASSKGAPGRETQYF. CDR3 coding DNA: TGTGCCAGCAGTAAAGGGGCCCCCGGCCGAGAGACCCAGTACTTC.

V gene TRBV6-1 combines with J gene TRBJ1-2; no firm D call. The CDR3 has 15 residues. Germline loops: CDR1 MNHNS, CDR2 SASEGT. Trimming removed 0 bases at V and 5 bases at J, with 13 bases between. This CDR3 is CASSEAGQYSYGYTF. The CDR3 bases are TGTGCCAGCAGTGAAGCTGGGCAGTATTCTTATGGCTACACCTTC.

This rearrangement joins TRBV6-5 to TRBJ1-2; D call uncertain. Germline CDR1 reads MNHEY; CDR2 reads SVGAGI. This CDR3 has 14 residues. V lost 7 bases to trimming and J lost 8 bases, with 20 bases between them. The CDR3 nucleotides read TGTGCCAGCACCTCACGGCCGGCATCCGGGGGCTACACCTTC. This encodes CASTSRPASGGYTF.

The chain couples TRBV25-1 to TRBJ2-1; 8 bases match TRBD2. CDR3 length: 13 amino acids. V shed 6 bases and J 6 bases; nucleotides not matched to a gene: 4. CDR1 and CDR2 from the germline V gene are MGHDK and SYGVNS. CDR3: CASRSGGGNEQFF. The CDR3, as DNA: TGTGCCAGCAGATCCGGGGGGGGCAATGAGCAGTTCTTC.

Only a few counts were recorded for this clone. This rearrangement joins TRBV7-9 to TRBJ1-2; D possibly corresponds to TRBD1 (5 bases). The V end lost 3 bases, the J end lost 3 bases, and 8 bases lay between the germline ends. The CDR3 spans 13 residues. In germline, CDR1 is SEHNR, CDR2 FQNEAQ (reference sequence). This CDR3 reads CASSLTEYYGYTF. The CDR3 region has the DNA TGTGCCAGCAGCTTGACAGAATACTATGGCTACACCTTC.

This rearrangement joins TRBV7-2 to TRBJ2-1; 9 bases are a match to TRBD1. CDR1 and CDR2 from the germline V gene are SGHTA and FQGNSA. The V and J ends lost 5 bases and 10 bases, in that order; junction bases with no gene match: 6. This CDR3 is 13 amino acids long. As DNA, the CDR3 is TGTGCCAGCAGCCTACAGGGGGCGAGCGAGCAGTTCTTC. Translation gives CASSLQGASEQFF.

This clone appeared a few times. V usage is TRBV7-3 and J usage is TRBJ1-1; D is ambiguous. Germline loops: CDR1 SGHTA, CDR2 FQGTGA. The CDR3 is made up of 13 amino acids. Between the trimmed V and J ends, which lost 5 bases and 2 bases, there was a span of 9 bases. CDR3 DNA sequence: TGTGCCAGCAGCCTAGAAGTTAACACTGAAGCTTTCTTT. As protein: CASSLEVNTEAFF.

The CDR3 nucleotides read TGCGCCAGCAGCCAAGATCCCTTGGGAGGAGCCTATGGCTACACCTTC. It translates to CASSQDPLGGAYGYTF. The V gene is TRBV4-1, the J gene TRBJ1-2; D uncertain. The CDR3 has 16 amino acids. Deletions cut 0 bases from V and 4 bases from J, with 15 bases between. The germline V gene has CDR1 MGHRA and CDR2 YSYEKL.

The chain employs TRBV15 and TRBJ2-1, with D perhaps matching TRBD2 (5 bases). V lost 6 bases and J 1 base, leaving 13 bases between the germline ends. Germline CDR1 reads LNHNV; CDR2 reads YYDKDF (reference sequence). The CDR3 sequence is 15 residues long. CDR3 sequence reads: CATRVGGESYNEQFF. The CDR3 nucleotides read TGTGCCACCAGAGTAGGTGGGGAGTCCTACAATGAGCAGTTCTTC.

This chain links TRBV19 with TRBJ2-1; weak D call: TRBD1 (5 bases). Germline lookup yields CDR1 LNHDA and CDR2 SQIVND (reference sequence). V was clipped by 5 bases and J by 0 bases, with 14 bases between them. The CDR3 loop spans 16 amino acids. The CDR3 sequence is CASSPPTVGSYNEQFF. Written as DNA, the CDR3 is TGTGCCAGTAGTCCTCCGACAGTGGGCTCCTACAATGAGCAGTTCTTC.

The count of this clone is one. The chain is built from TRBV29-1 and TRBJ2-3, with unresolved D. The V end lost 8 bases, the J end lost 1 base, and 19 bases lay between the germline ends. This CDR3 is built from 15 residues. Germline V CDR1 and CDR2: SQVTM, ANQGSEA. CDR3 bases: TGCAGCACCCGAGTGGAGATTTGGGGCACAGATACGCAGTATTTT. Residues: CSTRVEIWGTDTQYF.